This T cell receptor (beta chain) emerged from a study of blood T cell repertoires in COVID-19. Across the study: Samples came from the United States, Italy and Spain, spanning acute and convalescent COVID-19. T cells, B-cell-depleted T cells, or PBMCs provided the cDNA or gDNA that served as material.

Assay used: immunoSEQ multiplex PCR; TCRdb lists only in-frame clones, some missing. The table has about 54,000 clones, 70% to 90% seen once. V lost 1 base, J lost 10 bases, and 14 bases stayed unmatched. Germline V gene lookup returns CDR1 LGHDT and CDR2 YNNKEL (reference sequence). The CDR3 extends over 17 amino acids. This chain connects TRBV3-1 (or the pseudogene TRBV3-2) to TRBJ2-1, with 9 bases that match TRBD2. Material for sequencing was peripheral blood. This TCR derives from a human donor in a cohort sampled during active COVID-19. The CDR3 sequence is CASSQVVTKREDGEQFF. The CDR3 DNA sequence: TGTGCCAGCAGCCAAGTCGTAACCAAGCGGGAGGACGGGGAGCAGTTCTTC.